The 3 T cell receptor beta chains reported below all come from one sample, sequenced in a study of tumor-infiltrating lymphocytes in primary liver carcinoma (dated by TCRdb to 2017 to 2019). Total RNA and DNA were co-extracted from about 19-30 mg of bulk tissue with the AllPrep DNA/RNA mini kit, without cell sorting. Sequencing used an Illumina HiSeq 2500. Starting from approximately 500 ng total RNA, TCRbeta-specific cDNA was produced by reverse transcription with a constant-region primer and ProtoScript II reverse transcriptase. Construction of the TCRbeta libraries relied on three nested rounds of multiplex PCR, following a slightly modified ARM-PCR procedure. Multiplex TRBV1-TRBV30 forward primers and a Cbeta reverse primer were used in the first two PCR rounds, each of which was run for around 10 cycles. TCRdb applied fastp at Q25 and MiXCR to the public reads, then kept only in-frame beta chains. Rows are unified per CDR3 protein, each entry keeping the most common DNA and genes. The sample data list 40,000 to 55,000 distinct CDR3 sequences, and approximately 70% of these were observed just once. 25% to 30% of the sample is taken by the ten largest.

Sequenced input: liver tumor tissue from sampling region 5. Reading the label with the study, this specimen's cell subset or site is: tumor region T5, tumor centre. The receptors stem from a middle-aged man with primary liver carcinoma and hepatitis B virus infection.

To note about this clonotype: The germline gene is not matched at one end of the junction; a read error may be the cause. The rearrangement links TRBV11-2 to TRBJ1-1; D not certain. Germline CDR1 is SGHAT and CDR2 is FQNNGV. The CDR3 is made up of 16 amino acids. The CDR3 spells CASGFDLGGRVAEAFF. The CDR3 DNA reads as TGTGCCAGCGGCTTCGATTTAGGCGGACGAGTCGCTGAAGCTTTCTTT.

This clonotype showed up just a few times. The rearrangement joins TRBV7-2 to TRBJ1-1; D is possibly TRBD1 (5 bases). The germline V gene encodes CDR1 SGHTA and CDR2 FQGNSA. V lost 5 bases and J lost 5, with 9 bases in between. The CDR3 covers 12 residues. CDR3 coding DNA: TGTGCCAGCAGCGGGGGGTTGACTGAAGCTTTCTTT. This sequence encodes CASSGGLTEAFF.

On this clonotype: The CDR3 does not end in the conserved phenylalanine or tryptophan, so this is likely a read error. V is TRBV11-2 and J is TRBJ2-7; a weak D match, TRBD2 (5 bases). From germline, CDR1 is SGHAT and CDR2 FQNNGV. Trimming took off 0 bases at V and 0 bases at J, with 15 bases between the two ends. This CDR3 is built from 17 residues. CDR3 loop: CASSLDFGIPNSYEQYL. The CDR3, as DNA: TGTGCCAGCAGCTTAGACTTCGGGATACCCAACTCCTACGAGCAGTACCTC.